Presented here are 12 T cell receptor beta chains from one specimen sequenced in a study of T-cell memory formation after mild COVID-19 (dated by TCRdb to 2020 to 2023). Library method: 5' RACE. For sequencing, an Illumina NovaSeq 6000 was employed. TCRdb took the public reads, trimmed them with fastp at Q25, ran MiXCR for clone calling and kept in-frame beta chains. Entries are consolidated by CDR3 protein sequence, retaining the most common genes and DNA. Present in this sample are more than 250,000 distinct CDR3 sequences, 15% to 20% of which were seen just once. Roughly 23% of the sample is taken by the ten largest. The sample comprised PBMCs or a T cell subset sorted from them (not recorded which). All receptors derive from a young man who had mild COVID-19 (a few samples of this study predate the infection). The sample titles of this study are shuffled in the database, so cell type and time point are left out; the donor was told from shared clones.

This clonotype was found a few times. The rearrangement joins TRBV7-9 to TRBJ2-7; 10 bases align to TRBD1. The J segment lost 8 bases and the V segment lost 3 bases, leaving 19 bases of the junction unmatched. From germline, CDR1 is SEHNR and CDR2 FQNEAQ (reference sequence). CDR3 length: 18 amino acids. DNA for the CDR3: TGTGCCAGCAGCTTCGGGACAGGGGAGTTGCGGGGCCAAGTCCAGCAGTACGTC. This sequence encodes CASSFGTGELRGQVQQYV.

This chain uses TRBV21-1 with TRBJ2-5; the table's D call of TRBD1 was not tested on the DNA. TRBV21-1 is listed as a pseudogene. The CDR3 is 13 amino acids. For the CDR3, the DNA is TGTGCCAGAGGGGGTCGGGCCCAAGAGACCCAGTACTTC. Translating it yields CARGGRAQETQYF.

This clonotype came up a few times. The rearrangement joins TRBV28 to TRBJ2-1, with D unresolved. The CDR3 has 16 amino acids. V was pared by 6 bases and J by 7 bases, with 22 bases between. The V gene's germline CDR1 is MDHEN and CDR2 SYDVKM. The CDR3 loop is CASRSGEGRSWNEQFF. DNA of the CDR3: TGTGCCAGCAGGTCGGGCGAAGGGCGAAGTTGGAATGAGCAGTTCTTC.

The V gene is TRBV24-1, the J gene TRBJ2-6, with D possibly TRBD2 on 6 matching bases. This CDR3 is built from 16 residues. V was trimmed by 3 bases and J by 2 bases, leaving 10 bases between them. The germline gives CDR1 KGHDR, CDR2 SFDVKD. In nucleotides, the CDR3 is TGTGCCACCAGTGATACGGGGGACGCTGGGGCCAACGTCCTGACTTTC. Its protein is CATSDTGDAGANVLTF.

This clonotype has only a few counts. The chain carries TRBV7-2 and TRBJ1-4; D remains ambiguous. Germline assignment: CDR1 SGHTA and CDR2 FQGNSA. With 4 bases removed from V and 8 bases from J, the gap between germline ends came to 14 bases. This CDR3 comprises 14 residues. The CDR3 is CASSSGVGGEKLFF. CDR3 DNA sequence: TGTGCCAGCAGCTCCGGGGTGGGAGGCGAAAAACTGTTTTTT.

The rearrangement joins TRBV18 to TRBJ2-3; D uncertain. CDR1 is KGHSH, CDR2 LQKENI, per germline. The CDR3 loop spans 15 amino acids. Deletions cut 6 bases from V and 2 bases from J, with 15 bases between. CDR3 nucleotides: TGTGCCAGCTCCCTTACGGGCCTCTACACAGATACGCAGTATTTT. As protein: CASSLTGLYTDTQYF. Complete variable domain (other parts from reference TRBV18 and TRBJ2-3): NAGVMQNPRHLVRRRGQEARLRCSPMKGHSHVYWYRQLPEEGLKFMVYLQKENIIDESGMPKERFSAEFPKEGPSILRIQQVVRGDSAAYFCASSLTGLYTDTQYFGPGTRLTVL.

This clonotype was seen a few times. The J gene is TRBJ2-5, the V gene TRBV6-5, with a tentative D call TRBD1 (5 bases). CDR3 size: 15 residues. Between the trimmed V and J ends, which lost 0 bases and 5 bases, there was a span of 13 bases. Germline lookup yields CDR1 MNHEY and CDR2 SVGAGI. CDR3 DNA: TGTGCCAGCAGTTACTCGAATGGGGCCGGGGAGACCCAGTACTTC. It translates to CASSYSNGAGETQYF.

This clonotype occurred a few times. This chain links TRBV20-1 with TRBJ1-1, with D uncertain. Germline assignment: CDR1 DFQATT and CDR2 SNEGSKA (reference sequence). This CDR3 has 13 amino acids. Trimming took off 3 bases at V and 2 bases at J, with 10 bases between the two ends. CDR3 sequence: CSARGDLNTEAFF. CDR3 DNA sequence: TGCAGTGCTAGGGGAGACCTTAACACTGAAGCTTTCTTT.

This chain links TRBV4-1 with TRBJ2-7, with D tentatively TRBD1 (6 bases). The V and J ends lost 0 bases and 4 bases respectively, with 13 bases between them. This CDR3 is built from 15 residues. Germline assignment: CDR1 MGHRA and CDR2 YSYEKL. The DNA of the CDR3 is TGCGCCAGCAGCCAAGATTTGGGGGCGCCGTACGAGCAGTACTTC. Protein sequence: CASSQDLGAPYEQYF.

CDR3 DNA sequence: TGTGCCAGCAGTGGGACAGGGTCGCGCACTGAAGCTTTCTTT. Amino acids: CASSGTGSRTEAFF. The genes are TRBV2 and TRBJ1-1, with 8 bases identical to TRBD1. Losses at the gene ends were 4 bases for V and 4 bases for J; bases not matched to a gene: 5. The CDR3 length is 14 residues. The V gene's germline CDR1 is SNHLY and CDR2 FYNNEI.

This clonotype was counted a few times. The chain carries TRBV5-1 and TRBJ1-1; tentative D call: TRBD1 (5 bases). Germline V gene sequence: CDR1 SGHRS, CDR2 YFSETQ. Trimming removed 1 base at V and 5 bases at J, with 12 bases between. The CDR3 spans 14 residues. The CDR3 nucleotides are TGCGCCAGCAGCTTGATCAGGGACCGAACTGAAGCTTTCTTT. Translation: CASSLIRDRTEAFF.

In its sample, this clonotype was seen a few times. The genes are TRBV7-9 and TRBJ2-3, with 10 bases aligning to TRBD2. The V gene's germline CDR1 is SEHNR and CDR2 FQNEAQ (reference sequence). V dropped 5 bases and J dropped 6; count of bases not matched to a gene: 11. This CDR3 has 16 residues. The CDR3 region has the DNA TGTGCCAGCAGCCCCTGGAGCGGGGGGGCCACCGATACGCAGTATTTT. This sequence encodes CASSPWSGGATDTQYF.